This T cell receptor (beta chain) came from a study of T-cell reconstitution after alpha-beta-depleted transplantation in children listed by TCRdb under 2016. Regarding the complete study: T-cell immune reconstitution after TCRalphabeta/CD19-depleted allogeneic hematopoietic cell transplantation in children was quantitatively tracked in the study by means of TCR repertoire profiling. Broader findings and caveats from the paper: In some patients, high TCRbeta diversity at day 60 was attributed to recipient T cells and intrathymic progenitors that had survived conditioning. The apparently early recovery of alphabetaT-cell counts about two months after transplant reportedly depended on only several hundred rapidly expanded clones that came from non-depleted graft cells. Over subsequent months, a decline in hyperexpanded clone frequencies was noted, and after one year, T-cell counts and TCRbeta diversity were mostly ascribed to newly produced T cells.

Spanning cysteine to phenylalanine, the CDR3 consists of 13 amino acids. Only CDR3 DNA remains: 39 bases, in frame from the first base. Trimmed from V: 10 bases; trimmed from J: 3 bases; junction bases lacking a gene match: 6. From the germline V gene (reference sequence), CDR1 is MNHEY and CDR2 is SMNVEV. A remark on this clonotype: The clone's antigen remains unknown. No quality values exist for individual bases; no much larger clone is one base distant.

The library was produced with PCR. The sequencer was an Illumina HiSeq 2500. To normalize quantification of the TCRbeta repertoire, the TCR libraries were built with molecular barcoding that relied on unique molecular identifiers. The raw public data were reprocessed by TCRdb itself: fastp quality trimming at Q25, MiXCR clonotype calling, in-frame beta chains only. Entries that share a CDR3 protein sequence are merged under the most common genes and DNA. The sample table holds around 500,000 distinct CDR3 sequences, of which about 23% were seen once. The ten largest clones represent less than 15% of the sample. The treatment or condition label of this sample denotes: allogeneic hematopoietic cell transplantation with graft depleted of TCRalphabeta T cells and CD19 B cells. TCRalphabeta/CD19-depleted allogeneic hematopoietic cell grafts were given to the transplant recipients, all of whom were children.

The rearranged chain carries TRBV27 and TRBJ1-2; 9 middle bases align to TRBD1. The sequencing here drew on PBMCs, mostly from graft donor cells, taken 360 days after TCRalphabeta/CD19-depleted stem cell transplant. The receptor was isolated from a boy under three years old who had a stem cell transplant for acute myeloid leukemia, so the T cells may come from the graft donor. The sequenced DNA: TGTGCCATCCGGACAGGGGAAGACTATGGCTACACCTTC. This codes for CAIRTGEDYGYTF.